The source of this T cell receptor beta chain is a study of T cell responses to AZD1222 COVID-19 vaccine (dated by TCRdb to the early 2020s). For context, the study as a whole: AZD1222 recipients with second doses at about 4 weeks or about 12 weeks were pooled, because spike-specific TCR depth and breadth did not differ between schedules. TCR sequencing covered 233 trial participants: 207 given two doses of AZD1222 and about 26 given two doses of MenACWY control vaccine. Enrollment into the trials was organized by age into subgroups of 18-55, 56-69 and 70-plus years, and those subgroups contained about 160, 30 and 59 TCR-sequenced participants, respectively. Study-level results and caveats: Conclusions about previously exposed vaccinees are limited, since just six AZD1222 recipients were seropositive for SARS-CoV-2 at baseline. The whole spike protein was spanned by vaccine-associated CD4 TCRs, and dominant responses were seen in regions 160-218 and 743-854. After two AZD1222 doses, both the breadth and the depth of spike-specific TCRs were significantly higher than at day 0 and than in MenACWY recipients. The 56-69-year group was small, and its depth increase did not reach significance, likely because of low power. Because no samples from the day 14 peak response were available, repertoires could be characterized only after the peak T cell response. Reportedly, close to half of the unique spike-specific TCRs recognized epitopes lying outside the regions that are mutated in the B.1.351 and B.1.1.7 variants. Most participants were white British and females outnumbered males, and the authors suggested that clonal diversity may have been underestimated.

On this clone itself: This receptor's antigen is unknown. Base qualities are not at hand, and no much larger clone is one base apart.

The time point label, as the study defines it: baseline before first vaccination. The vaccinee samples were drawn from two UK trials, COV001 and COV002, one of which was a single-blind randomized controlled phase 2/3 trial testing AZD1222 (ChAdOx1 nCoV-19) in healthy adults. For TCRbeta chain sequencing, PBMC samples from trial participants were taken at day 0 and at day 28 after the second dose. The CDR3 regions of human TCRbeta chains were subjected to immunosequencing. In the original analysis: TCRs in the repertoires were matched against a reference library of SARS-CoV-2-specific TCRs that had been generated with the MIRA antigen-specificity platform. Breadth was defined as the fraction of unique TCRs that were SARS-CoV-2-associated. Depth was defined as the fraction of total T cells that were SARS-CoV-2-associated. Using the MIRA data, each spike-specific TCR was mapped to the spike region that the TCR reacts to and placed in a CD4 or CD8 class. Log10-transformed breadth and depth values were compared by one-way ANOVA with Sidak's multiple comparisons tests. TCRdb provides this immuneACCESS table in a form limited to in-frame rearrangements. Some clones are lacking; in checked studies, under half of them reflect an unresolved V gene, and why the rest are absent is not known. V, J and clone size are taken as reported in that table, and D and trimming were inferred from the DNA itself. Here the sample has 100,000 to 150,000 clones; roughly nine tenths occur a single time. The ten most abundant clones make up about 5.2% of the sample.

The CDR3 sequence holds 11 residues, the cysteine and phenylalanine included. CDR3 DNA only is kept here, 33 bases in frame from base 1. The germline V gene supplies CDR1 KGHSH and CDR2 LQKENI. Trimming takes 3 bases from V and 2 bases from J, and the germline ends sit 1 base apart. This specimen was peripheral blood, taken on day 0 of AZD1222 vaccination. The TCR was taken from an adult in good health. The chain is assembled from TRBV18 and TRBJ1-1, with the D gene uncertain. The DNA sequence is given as TGTGCCAGCTCACCTAACACTGAAGCTTTCTTT. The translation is CASSPNTEAFF.